Below are 22 T cell receptor beta chains sequenced from a single sample in a study of blood T cell repertoires in COVID-19. Libraries were prepared by immunoSEQ multiplex PCR; TCRdb keeps only in-frame clonotypes and omits some of them. The sample shows 150,000 to 200,000 clones, about 86% of them seen only once. Sequenced input: peripheral blood. Every receptor here comes from a woman in her thirties with active or convalescent COVID-19.

The rearrangement joins TRBV7-9 to TRBJ2-4; 8 nucleotides line up with TRBD1. The CDR3 is 14 residues long. Germline loops: CDR1 SEHNR, CDR2 FQNEAQ (reference sequence). The J segment lost 5 bases and the V segment lost 6 bases, leaving 6 bases of the junction unmatched. This CDR3 is CASSRGTGENIQYF. As DNA, the CDR3 is TGTGCCAGCAGTCGCGGGACAGGCGAAAACATTCAGTACTTC.

This chain connects TRBV4-2 to TRBJ1-4, with TRBD1 as a possible D gene (5 bases). The V end lost 4 bases, the J end lost 5 bases, and 23 bases lay between the germline ends. CDR1 is LGHNA, CDR2 YNFKEQ, per germline. This CDR3 has 18 residues. The CDR3 DNA sequence: TGTGCCAGCAGCCCGGGGTTGGGGGGAGGACAATACAATGAAAAACTGTTTTTT. This translates into CASSPGLGGGQYNEKLFF.

This clone was seen once. V gene TRBV7-9 combines with J gene TRBJ2-5; tentatively, D is TRBD2 (6 bases). In germline, CDR1 is SEHNR, CDR2 FQNEAQ (reference sequence). This CDR3 region has 17 residues. Trimming pared 2 bases from V and 5 bases from J, leaving 21 bases between. Here the CDR3 DNA reads TGTGCCAGCAGCTTATGGGCCCTCGCGGGAAATAGGGAGACCCAGTACTTC. This translates into CASSLWALAGNRETQYF. Using reference TRBV7-9 and TRBJ2-5 for the parts outside the CDR3, the full variable domain is DTGVSQNPRHKITKRGQNVTFRCDPISEHNRLYWYRQTLGQGPEFLTYFQNEAQLEKSRLLSDRFSAERPKGSFSTLEIQRTEQGDSAMYLCASSLWALAGNRETQYFGPGTRLLVL.

The chain carries TRBV10-3 and TRBJ2-1, with 8 bases lining up with TRBD2. CDR1 is ENHRY and CDR2 is SYGVKD in the germline V gene. The CDR3 consists of 14 residues. V lost 5 bases to trimming and J lost 10 bases; unmatched junction nucleotides: 10. CDR3 nucleotides: TGTGCCATCAGTACGAGGCGGGAGGAGAAGGAGCAGTTCTTC. Translated: CAISTRREEKEQFF.

The chain links TRBV7-2 to TRBJ2-3, with a possible D match to TRBD2 (6 bases). CDR3 length: 14 amino acids. Trimming cost V 6 bases and J 4 bases, with 14 bases left between them. Germline-derived CDR1 and CDR2 are SGHTA and FQGNSA. DNA of the CDR3: TGTGCCAGCAGGGGGACTGTTGGCCCAGATACGCAGTATTTT. This sequence encodes CASRGTVGPDTQYF.

V gene TRBV3-1 (or the pseudogene TRBV3-2) combines with J gene TRBJ1-1; D is unclear. The V and J ends lost 0 bases and 7 bases respectively, with 12 bases between them. CDR3 length: 14 residues. Looked up from germline, CDR1 is LGHDT and CDR2 is YNNKEL (reference sequence). The DNA for the CDR3 is TGTGCCAGCAGCCAAGAACCCGCTCGGGGTGAAGCTTTCTTT. Protein: CASSQEPARGEAFF.

Remarks on this clone: The same CDR3 also results from other DNA sequences found in this sample. The genes are TRBV5-1 and TRBJ1-2; possibly TRBD1 for D (6 bases). V gave up 4 bases and J gave up 1 base, with 8 bases separating them. This CDR3 has 13 residues. The germline CDR1 and CDR2 sequences are SGHRS and YFSETQ. The CDR3 sequence: CASSQQGNYGYTF. CDR3 sequence (DNA): TGCGCCAGCAGCCAACAGGGTAACTATGGCTACACCTTC.

The table lists this clone with a count of one. The chain combines TRBV6-6 with TRBJ1-4, with 8 bases identical to TRBD1. Germline V gene lookup returns CDR1 MNHNY and CDR2 SVGAGI (reference sequence). The junction had 8 bases not matched to a gene; V was cut back by 3 bases and J by 8 bases. This CDR3 comprises 15 residues. The CDR3 reads CASSYQDREREKLFF. CDR3 nucleotides: TGTGCCAGCAGTTATCAGGACAGGGAAAGAGAAAAACTGTTTTTT.

The chain employs TRBV7-2 and TRBJ2-2; no reliable D call. This CDR3 is built from 13 residues. V dropped 1 base and J dropped 6 bases, with 6 bases sitting between them. CDR1 and CDR2 (germline): SGHTA, FQGNSA. The CDR3 loop is CASSLDFAGELFF. CDR3 nucleotide sequence: TGTGCCAGCAGCTTAGACTTCGCCGGGGAGCTGTTTTTT.

The J gene is TRBJ2-1, the V gene TRBV3-1 (or the pseudogene TRBV3-2), with D perhaps matching TRBD1 (6 bases). Trimming pared 4 bases from V and 10 bases from J, leaving 17 bases between. The CDR3 loop spans 14 amino acids. The germline gives CDR1 LGHDT, CDR2 YNNKEL (reference sequence). CDR3 region: CASSPMGAQGEQFF. CDR3 DNA sequence: TGTGCCAGCAGCCCGATGGGGGCGCAGGGAGAGCAGTTCTTC.

The gene calls are TRBV15 and TRBJ1-1, with a tentative D call TRBD1 (6 bases). V was pared by 2 bases and J by 8 bases, with 12 bases between. The CDR3 contains 13 residues. CDR1 and CDR2 from the germline V gene are LNHNV and YYDKDF (reference sequence). CDR3 loop: CATSRPGQTEAFF. DNA of the CDR3: TGTGCCACCAGCAGACCTGGACAGACCGAAGCTTTCTTT.

This chain uses TRBV28 with TRBJ2-3, with 7 bases fitting TRBD1. The germline V gene has CDR1 MDHEN and CDR2 SYDVKM. V lost 5 bases and J lost 6; bases outside the gene matches: 8. This CDR3 is 14 amino acids long. CDR3 in amino acids: CASSLDRVWDTQYF. The CDR3 DNA reads as TGTGCCAGCAGTCTCGACAGGGTTTGGGATACGCAGTATTTT.

This clone was picked up a small number of times. The chain carries TRBV4-1 and TRBJ2-7, with 7 bases matching TRBD1. Germline V lookup: CDR1 MGHRA, CDR2 YSYEKL. The CDR3 totals 15 residues. V lost 3 bases, J lost 6 bases, and 11 bases stayed unmatched. The CDR3 here is CASSQGDSEIGEQYF. For the CDR3, the DNA is TGCGCCAGCAGCCAGGGGGACAGCGAGATCGGCGAGCAGTACTTC.

J is TRBJ1-5 and V is TRBV12-5; D is uncertain. Germline CDR1 LGHNT, CDR2 FRNRAP. Between the trimmed V and J ends, which lost 7 bases and 5 bases, there was a span of 9 bases. The CDR3 spans 12 residues. CDR3 region: CASAQTYQPQHF. CDR3 bases: TGTGCTAGTGCCCAGACTTATCAGCCCCAGCATTTT.

This clone has just one count. The chain employs TRBV29-1 and TRBJ1-2, with 8 bases identical to TRBD1. V was clipped by 7 bases and J by 4 bases; unmatched bases: 17. The germline V gene encodes CDR1 SQVTM and CDR2 ANQGSEA. The length of the CDR3 is 16 residues. CDR3 sequence reads: CSAYPGGGVGSYGYTF. The CDR3 DNA follows: TGCAGCGCGTACCCAGGGGGCGGAGTGGGATCCTATGGCTACACCTTC.

This clone was recorded a few times. This chain links TRBV2 with TRBJ1-1; D is unresolved. V was pared by 11 bases and J by 5 bases, with 18 bases between. Germline V gene data show CDR1 as SNHLY and CDR2 as FYNNEI. There are 13 residues in the CDR3. The CDR3 coding sequence is TGTGCCGGTTCGCGGGAGGGTCGGACTGAAGCTTTCTTT. This gives the protein CAGSREGRTEAFF.

The rearrangement links TRBV11-2 to TRBJ1-6, with a weak D call TRBD1 (6 bases). CDR3 length: 14 residues. The germline V and J ends were trimmed by 3 bases and 7 bases, with 10 bases remaining between them. CDR1 SGHAT and CDR2 FQNNGV come from the germline V gene. CDR3 amino acids: CASSFGQGNSPLHF. Here the CDR3 DNA reads TGTGCCAGCAGCTTCGGCCAGGGGAATTCACCCCTCCACTTT.

This chain links TRBV6-5 with TRBJ2-1; D may be TRBD2 (6 bases). The CDR3 is made up of 12 amino acids. Germline values: CDR1 MNHEY, CDR2 SVGAGI. The V and J ends lost 5 bases and 10 bases respectively, with 12 bases between them. This CDR3 is CASSPGLREQFF. The CDR3 DNA sequence: TGTGCCAGCAGTCCGGGACTTAGGGAGCAGTTCTTC.

This clone showed up just a few times. This sequence joins TRBV2 and TRBJ1-1; 10 nucleotides line up with TRBD1. The CDR3 contains 15 residues. Per the germline V gene, CDR1 is SNHLY and CDR2 is FYNNEI. Unmatched junction bases numbered 10, after V lost 6 bases and J lost 6 bases. The CDR3 DNA is TGTGCCAGCAGCGGCTCCTTTGGACAGGGGGCTGAAGCTTTCTTT. Translating gives CASSGSFGQGAEAFF.

The chain combines TRBV20-1 with TRBJ1-4, with a weak D call TRBD1 (5 bases). This CDR3 spans 14 amino acids. The germline V and J ends were trimmed by 3 bases and 10 bases, with 18 bases remaining between them. Per the germline V gene, CDR1 is DFQATT and CDR2 is SNEGSKA (reference sequence). The CDR3 DNA follows: TGCAGTGCTAGTGGCGGACACACCATGGGAAAACTGTTTTTT. Translated, it gives CSASGGHTMGKLFF.

V usage is TRBV2 and J usage is TRBJ1-6; D possibly corresponds to TRBD1 (5 bases). The CDR3 sequence is 16 residues long. The V gene lost 7 bases and the J gene lost 7 bases, with 20 bases spanning the gap. Germline CDR1 SNHLY, CDR2 FYNNEI. CDR3 bases: TGTGCCAGCACGGGGCAGGGACTCCAGCGGAATTCACCCCTCCACTTT. Translation gives CASTGQGLQRNSPLHF.

This clone was observed a few times. The rearrangement uses TRBV4-1 and TRBJ1-6; D gene ambiguous. The V end lost 1 base, the J end lost 10 bases, and 8 bases lay between the germline ends. CDR1 and CDR2 from the germline V gene are MGHRA and YSYEKL. The CDR3 runs to 13 residues. CDR3 coding DNA: TGCGCCAGCAGCCAAGTACGGGTCTCACCCCTCCACTTT. Residues: CASSQVRVSPLHF.